This T cell receptor beta chain was recovered during a study of CD8+ T cells in alopecia areata. Whole-study context: Once tofacitinib had been taken for 6 to 18 months, 6 months off drug followed.

Noted treatment: oral pan-JAK inhibitor, 5-10 mg twice daily. Peripheral blood and lesional scalp punch biopsies came from alopecia areata patients. About this clone: Its specificity is not known.

Notes on the study in general: A large proportion of expanded lesional clones were detected persisting in scalp and blood during tofacitinib.

cDNA reverse transcribed from extracted RNA served as the sequencing template. Measured with immunoSEQ multiplex PCR; TCRdb has only the in-frame clones, and not every one. This repertoire shows thousands of clones, more than 65% found once; its top ten account for less than 6.5%. V lost 5 bases to trimming and J lost 7 bases; unmatched junction nucleotides: 12. Germline V lookup: CDR1 MNHEY, CDR2 SMNVEV (reference sequence). The CDR3 spans 15 residues. This TCR came from a human donor with alopecia areata. The source material was skin, sampled at week 24, from a patient treated with tofacitinib. The chain combines TRBV27 with TRBJ2-5, with 8 bases that match TRBD1. The CDR3 nucleotides read TGTGCCAGCAGTCCCCAGACAGGGGTAAGAGCGACCCAGTACTTC. It encodes CASSPQTGVRATQYF.